This TCR beta chain was sequenced in a study of T cell repertoires in cytomegalovirus infection. Background on the study: Recently described HLA-C-restricted plus well-studied HLA-B-restricted CMV epitopes were used. It was the public TCR beta signatures that indicated both CMV infection and matching HLA type. Regarding the study as a whole: HLA-C-restricted CMV-specific TCR beta clonotypes were dominant in the ex vivo response.

This clonotype rates as large. What it binds is unknown. Germline V lookup: CDR1 LGHNA, CDR2 YSLEER. V lost 0 bases and J lost 2, with 14 bases in between. This CDR3 is 16 amino acids long. TCRdb itself ran the reads through MiXCR, one entry per CDR3 protein. Of some 30,000 distinct CDR3 sequences listed, around 19% are singletons. The clonotype was recovered from a human donor in good health (CMV status not recorded). Some clones in this sample may be carry-over from other donors' samples. The genes are TRBV4-3 and TRBJ2-7; maybe TRBD1 (5 bases). The material was CD8+ T cells from cultured PBMCs, obtained from culture after CMV antigen stimulation. CDR3 sequence (DNA): TGCGCCAGCAGCCAAGAGTTCGACGACAGTCCCTACGAGCAGTACTTC. It encodes CASSQEFDDSPYEQYF.